This entry describes one T cell receptor beta chain. The junction and the germline gene differ at one end; a read error may be behind it. Original processing methods: How many nucleated cells were present was estimated from reference gene primer amplification. The table came from immunoSEQ multiplex PCR; TCRdb's copy has only in-frame clones and leaves some out. The V and J calls and clone size were taken over from that table, and D and trimming were inferred from the DNA. The top ten clones hold roughly 3% of a sample with roughly 220,000 clones, 85% to 90% of them seen once. The data belong to a study of blood T cell repertoires in COVID-19. Background on the study: T cells, B-cell-depleted T cells, or PBMCs supplied cDNA or gDNA.

Everyone who took part was roughly 18 to 89 years old, and they came from about two dozen US areas. Clinical history as reported by participants underpinned cohort assignment. This CDR3 comprises 14 residues. CDR1 and CDR2 (germline): SGHTA, FQGNSA. The V gene is TRBV7-2, the J gene TRBJ1-5; D may be TRBD1 (5 bases). Input material: PBMCs or T cells enriched from blood (not recorded which). This clonotype was sampled from a woman between 18 and 30 years old in a cohort exposed to, infected with or recovered from COVID-19 (not recorded which). The CDR3 protein is CASSLRAGNQPQHF. The CDR3 coding sequence is TGTGCCAGCAGCTTAAGGGCAGGGAATCAACCCCAGCATTTT.